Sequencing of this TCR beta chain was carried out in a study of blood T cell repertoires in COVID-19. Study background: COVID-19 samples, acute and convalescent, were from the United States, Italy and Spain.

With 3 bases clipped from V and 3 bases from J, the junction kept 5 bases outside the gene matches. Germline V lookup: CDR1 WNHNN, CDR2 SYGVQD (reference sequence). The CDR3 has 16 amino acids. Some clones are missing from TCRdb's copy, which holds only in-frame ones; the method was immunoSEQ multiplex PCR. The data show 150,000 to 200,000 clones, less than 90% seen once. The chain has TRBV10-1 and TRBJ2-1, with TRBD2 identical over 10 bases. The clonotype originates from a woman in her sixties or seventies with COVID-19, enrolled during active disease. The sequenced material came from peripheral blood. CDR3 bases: TGCGCCAGCAGTGAAAGGACTAGCGGAGACTACAATGAGCAGTTCTTC. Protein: CASSERTSGDYNEQFF.